This T cell receptor (beta chain) was retrieved from a study of blood T cell repertoires in COVID-19. Study details: PBMCs, B-cell-depleted T cells, or T cells were the source of the cDNA or gDNA that made up the material.

This CDR3 has 14 residues. Germline lookup yields CDR1 LNHDA and CDR2 SQIVND (reference sequence). Trimming removed 3 bases from V and 1 base from J; junction bases left unmatched: 1. The data were produced by immunoSEQ multiplex PCR, yet TCRdb's version contains in-frame clones alone and is incomplete. Altogether 110,000 to 150,000 clones are present, over 75% being singletons, with the ten largest covering roughly 5.3%. This clonotype was sampled from a woman between 45 and 65 years old with acute or convalescent COVID-19. Sequenced material: peripheral blood. The chain is built from TRBV19 and TRBJ1-2; 8 bases are shared with TRBD1. The CDR3 here is CASSIDRGNYGYTF. The CDR3 DNA sequence: TGTGCCAGTAGTATCGACAGGGGTAACTATGGCTACACCTTC.